A single sample gave rise to the 23 T cell receptor beta chains below, sequenced in a study of blood T cells in healthy people across ages. With a J-beta primer mix and a sample-barcoded 5' primer, a second PCR ran 7 to 11 cycles. From the 5' RACE reads, TCRdb called clonotypes with MiXCR, one entry per CDR3 protein. The table shows around 2 million distinct CDR3 sequences, with about 39% occurring only once. The sample comprised blood. Every receptor here comes from a human donor in good health.

Many counts were recorded for this clonotype. The genes are TRBV10-3 and TRBJ2-1; TRBD2 matches 14 bases. This CDR3 comprises 16 residues. V was pared by 0 bases and J by 7 bases, with 2 bases of the junction left unmatched. Germline V gives CDR1 ENHRY, CDR2 SYGVKD. Written as DNA, the CDR3 is TGTGCCATCAGTGAGTCCGGACTAGCGGGGGGTAATGAGCAGTTCTTC. Protein product: CAISESGLAGGNEQFF.

The chain carries TRBV9 and TRBJ2-7; 7 bases match TRBD2. J was trimmed by 2 bases and V by 3 bases; bases with no gene match: 8. This CDR3 is built from 15 residues. The V gene's germline CDR1 is SGDLS and CDR2 YYNGEE. As DNA, the CDR3 is TGTGCCAGCAGCGCCGGCGGGGGAATCGCCTACGAGCAGTACTTC. This sequence encodes CASSAGGGIAYEQYF.

The chain's CDR3 is CASSPLVASNTEAFF. In DNA, the CDR3 is TGTGCCAGCAGCCCCCTTGTGGCGTCGAACACTGAAGCTTTCTTT. This chain connects TRBV7-6 to TRBJ1-1; D not certain. V lost 5 bases and J 1 base, leaving 14 bases between the germline ends. The CDR3 runs to 15 residues. Germline V gene sequence: CDR1 SGHVS, CDR2 FNYEAQ.

V and J are TRBV5-1 and TRBJ2-3; TRBD2 aligns across 9 bases. Losses at the gene ends were 0 bases for V and 4 bases for J; bases not matched to a gene: 3. The CDR3 length is 15 residues. Germline assignment: CDR1 SGHRS and CDR2 YFSETQ. The CDR3 region has the DNA TGCGCCAGCAGCTTGGCTAGCGGGGTACCAGATACGCAGTATTTT. Its translation is CASSLASGVPDTQYF.

This clonotype was seen more than once but under ten times. The rearrangement joins TRBV13 to TRBJ2-5; 11 bases line up with TRBD2. The germline V gene has CDR1 PRHDT and CDR2 FYEKMQ (reference sequence). The CDR3 runs to 15 residues. Losses at the gene ends were 4 bases for V and 2 bases for J; bases not matched to a gene: 3. The CDR3 reads CASSWLAGGQETQYF. CDR3 sequence (DNA): TGTGCCAGCAGCTGGCTAGCGGGGGGTCAAGAGACCCAGTACTTC.

The sample holds a few counts of this clonotype. The J gene is TRBJ2-3, the V gene TRBV12-3 or TRBV12-4, with 7 bases aligning to TRBD1. Trimming removed 6 bases from V and 5 bases from J; junction bases left unmatched: 11. The CDR3 is 15 residues long. CDR3 in amino acids: CASSAGTALRDTQYF. As DNA, the CDR3 is TGTGCCAGCAGCGCCGGGACAGCCTTAAGAGATACGCAGTATTTT.

This clonotype was seen only once. J is TRBJ1-2 and V is TRBV10-3; 8 bases are shared with TRBD1. The germline V gene has CDR1 ENHRY and CDR2 SYGVKD. The CDR3 has 14 amino acids. Trimming cost V 2 bases and J 10 bases; bases outside gene matches: 9. The chain's CDR3 is CAISELTGVDDYTF. CDR3 DNA sequence: TGTGCCATCAGTGAGCTGACAGGGGTGGATGACTACACCTTC.

The V gene is TRBV20-1, the J gene TRBJ2-5; D could derive from TRBD1 or TRBD2 (6 bases each). The CDR3 is 18 amino acids. V gave up 6 bases and J gave up 3 bases, with 29 bases separating them. CDR1 and CDR2 from the germline V gene are DFQATT and SNEGSKA (reference sequence). The CDR3 loop reads CSARQPPRGTGAEETQYF. The CDR3 nucleotides read TGCAGTGCCAGACAACCCCCACGAGGGACGGGGGCAGAAGAGACCCAGTACTTC.

This clonotype has more than one count but fewer than ten. V gene TRBV28 combines with J gene TRBJ2-7; D is unclear. The CDR3 is 13 residues long. Germline CDR1 is MDHEN and CDR2 is SYDVKM. Trimming removed 2 bases at V and 0 bases at J, with 5 bases between. CDR3 sequence: CASSLPLSYEQYF. In DNA, the CDR3 is TGTGCCAGCAGTTTACCCCTCTCCTACGAGCAGTACTTC. The full variable domain, in which reference TRBV28 and TRBJ2-7 provide the parts outside the CDR3, is DVKVTQSSRYLVKRTGEKVFLECVQDMDHENMFWYRQDPGLGLRLIYFSYDVKMKEKGDIPEGYSVSREKKERFSLILESASTNQTSMYLCASSLPLSYEQYFGPGTRLTVT.

The rearrangement joins TRBV4-2 to TRBJ1-2, with a possible D match to TRBD1 (6 bases). The V gene lost 6 bases and the J gene lost 1 base, with 12 bases spanning the gap. Germline lookup yields CDR1 LGHNA and CDR2 YNFKEQ. The CDR3 is 14 residues long. CDR3 in DNA: TGTGCCAGCAGGGGGGGCGTAATTAACTATGGCTACACCTTC. This gives the protein CASRGGVINYGYTF.

The chain carries TRBV12-3 or TRBV12-4 and TRBJ2-5, with 9 bases fitting TRBD2. Trimming at V came to 3 bases and at J to 2 bases, leaving 4 bases not matched to a gene. The CDR3 contains 15 residues. The CDR3, as DNA: TGTGCCAGCAGTTTCTCCCTAGCGGGGCAAGAGACCCAGTACTTC. This gives the protein CASSFSLAGQETQYF.

This chain joins TRBV10-3 and TRBJ2-3, with 13 bases aligning to TRBD2. Trimming at V came to 7 bases and at J to 4 bases, leaving 5 bases not matched to a gene. The V gene's germline CDR1 is ENHRY and CDR2 SYGVKD. The CDR3 extends over 15 amino acids. The CDR3 spells CAITGTSGAPDTQYF. In DNA, the CDR3 is TGTGCCATCACTGGGACTAGCGGGGCTCCAGATACGCAGTATTTT.

The V gene is TRBV28, the J gene TRBJ2-7; D gene ambiguous. The germline gives CDR1 MDHEN, CDR2 SYDVKM. Between the trimmed V and J ends, which lost 1 base and 3 bases, there was a span of 10 bases. The CDR3 loop spans 14 amino acids. The CDR3 spells CASSLYVGNYEQYF. CDR3 coding DNA: TGTGCCAGCAGTTTATACGTCGGCAACTACGAGCAGTACTTC.

This rearrangement joins TRBV12-3 or TRBV12-4 to TRBJ2-2; D remains ambiguous. The CDR3 runs 13 residues. Trimming removed 5 bases from V and 7 bases from J, with 11 bases in between. The CDR3 here is CASSPRKDGELFF. The CDR3 DNA is TGTGCCAGCAGTCCCCGAAAGGACGGGGAGCTGTTTTTT.

Only a few counts were recorded for this clonotype. The rearrangement joins TRBV4-1 to TRBJ2-7; D ambiguous. Trimming left V 1 base short and J 5 bases short, with 9 bases between. In germline, CDR1 is MGHRA, CDR2 YSYEKL. The CDR3 sequence is 13 residues long. The CDR3 nucleotides are TGCGCCAGCAGCCAAGTGGGCGCGGACGAGCAGTACTTC. This gives the protein CASSQVGADEQYF.

The J gene is TRBJ2-5, the V gene TRBV12-3 or TRBV12-4; 7 positions agree with TRBD1. The CDR3 has 15 residues. J lost 5 bases, V lost 1 base, and 7 bases had no gene match. CDR3 nucleotides: TGTGCCAGCAGTTTAGGGGACAGTCATCGGGAGACCCAGTACTTC. This gives the protein CASSLGDSHRETQYF.

This clonotype showed up just a few times. V and J are TRBV5-5 and TRBJ1-4, with D unresolved. The V gene's germline CDR1 is SGHKS and CDR2 YYEKEE (reference sequence). Trimming took 2 bases from V and 4 from J, leaving 9 bases between them. CDR3 length: 14 residues. In DNA, the CDR3 is TGTGCCAGCAGCTTTCTACTGAATAATGAAAAACTGTTTTTT. It encodes CASSFLLNNEKLFF.

The chain carries TRBV2 and TRBJ1-5; D call uncertain. The CDR3 runs 14 residues. CDR1 is SNHLY, CDR2 FYNNEI, per germline. Trimming shortened V by 2 bases and J by 7 bases, and 12 bases separated the two germline ends. The CDR3 protein is CASSELRADQPQHF. The CDR3 nucleotides read TGTGCCAGCAGTGAATTAAGGGCAGACCAGCCCCAGCATTTT. The full variable domain, in which reference TRBV2 and TRBJ1-5 provide the parts outside the CDR3, is EPEVTQTPSHQVTQMGQEVILRCVPISNHLYFYWYRQILGQKVEFLVSFYNNEISEKSEIFDDQFSVERPDGSNFTLKIRSTKLEDSAMYFCASSELRADQPQHFGDGTRLSIL.

This clonotype occurred many times. V gene TRBV12-3 or TRBV12-4 combines with J gene TRBJ2-5; TRBD1 matches at 9 bases. V shed 6 bases and J 4 bases; nucleotides not matched to a gene: 6. The CDR3 spans 14 residues. CDR3 protein: CASRDDRGGETQYF. The CDR3 region has the DNA TGTGCCAGCAGGGATGACAGGGGGGGAGAGACCCAGTACTTC.

This chain connects TRBV4-1 to TRBJ2-7, with 9 bases that match TRBD1. Germline assignment: CDR1 MGHRA and CDR2 YSYEKL. Trimming cost V 1 base and J 1 base; bases outside gene matches: 8. The CDR3 runs 17 residues. CDR3 region: CASSQVATGQGSYEQYF. CDR3 bases: TGCGCCAGCAGCCAAGTCGCCACGGGACAGGGATCCTACGAGCAGTACTTC.

In the case of this clonotype: One end of the junction does not line up with germline, which may come from a read error. This chain uses TRBV5-6 with TRBJ1-5; D remains ambiguous. From germline, CDR1 is SGHDT and CDR2 YYEEEE. This CDR3 is 18 amino acids long. CDR3 sequence reads: CASSLYRGRGSSNQSQHF. In DNA form, the CDR3 reads TGTGCCAGCAGCTTGTACCGGGGTCGTGGCAGTAGCAATCAGTCCCAGCATTTT.

This clonotype was counted a few times. V and J are TRBV20-1 and TRBJ2-2, with D perhaps matching TRBD1 (6 bases). Germline V gene sequence: CDR1 DFQATT, CDR2 SNEGSKA (reference sequence). This CDR3 has 14 residues. Trimming cost V 1 base and J 3 bases, with 9 bases left between them. CDR3 coding DNA: TGCAGTGCTAGAGTGGGGGCGTACACCGGGGAGCTGTTTTTT. This gives the protein CSARVGAYTGELFF.

J is TRBJ2-7 and V is TRBV2, with 7 bases identical to TRBD1. The CDR3 covers 13 residues. Looked up from germline, CDR1 is SNHLY and CDR2 is FYNNEI. V dropped 7 bases and J dropped 3; count of bases not matched to a gene: 6. CDR3 nucleotide sequence: TGTGCCAGCAAGGGGGCAGCTTTCTACGAGCAGTACTTC. Its translation: CASKGAAFYEQYF.